The subject of this entry is one T cell receptor (beta chain). The CDR3 runs 13 residues. The germline V and J ends were trimmed by 4 bases and 2 bases, with 7 bases remaining between them. CDR1 and CDR2 (germline): LNHDA, SQIVND (reference sequence). TCRdb's table, derived via immunoSEQ multiplex PCR, lists solely in-frame clones and lacks some. Of roughly 92,000 clones in the sample, 87% are singletons; the top ten hold approximately 1.5%. This entry belongs to a study of OX40 agonist ivuxolimab in advanced cancers. The rearrangement uses TRBV19 and TRBJ2-3; D is unclear. The sample here was CD4+ or CD8+ T cells sorted from blood, taken in a trial of the OX40 agonist ivuxolimab. The TCR sequence derives from an adult with an advanced solid tumor such as melanoma, head and neck, liver or kidney cancer. CDR3 sequence reads: CASSTALTDTQYF. The CDR3 DNA reads as TGTGCCAGTAGTACCGCCCTCACAGATACGCAGTATTTT.